The clone carrying this TCR beta chain has just a few counts. The antigen is unknown. The data derive from a study of cytomegalovirus exposure and HLA in healthy donors. 13 Jbeta primers and 60 Vbeta primers were used for the PCR. This table comes from immunoSEQ multiplex PCR, and its TCRdb copy is limited to in-frame clones, with some not included. The sample has over 130,000 clones, 70% to 90% seen once. General observations from the study: Presence/absence comparisons presumed near-even sequencing depth among donors. TRBV6-2, TRBV6-3 and some other V segments were unresolvable in 87-base-pair reads. Researchers counted around 180 TCR beta chains as cytomegalovirus-associated. Later examination showed HLA-associated TCR beta chains had greater clonal expansion than equally common others.

Germline loops: CDR1 SNHLY, CDR2 FYNNEI. The CDR3 loop spans 14 amino acids. The ends were cut back, 6 bases at V and 0 bases at J, with 9 bases in the middle. The receptor comes from a man over 45 in good health and CMV-seronegative. The genes are TRBV2 and TRBJ2-1; D remains ambiguous. Sequencing input: PBMCs. The CDR3 loop is CASRTPSSYNEQFF. The CDR3 DNA reads as TGTGCCAGCAGGACACCGAGCTCCTACAATGAGCAGTTCTTC.